These 27 T cell receptor beta chains originate from one sample sequenced in a study of OX40 agonist ivuxolimab in advanced cancers. Clones were read by immunoSEQ multiplex PCR, and TCRdb kept only the in-frame ones, dropping some. The sample lists about 91,000 clones, 70% to 90% occurring once. The sample in question was CD4+ or CD8+ T cells sorted from blood, obtained in a trial of the OX40 agonist ivuxolimab. These receptors were taken from an adult with an advanced solid tumor such as melanoma, head and neck, liver or kidney cancer.

The V and J genes are TRBV7-2 and TRBJ1-6; D perhaps matches TRBD1 (5 bases). Germline V CDR1 and CDR2: SGHTA, FQGNSA. V was trimmed by 2 bases and J by 7 bases, leaving 12 bases between them. The CDR3 is made up of 15 amino acids. The DNA of the CDR3 is TGTGCCAGCAGCTTACCTCCAGGGTCGAATTCACCCCTCCACTTT. Translation gives CASSLPPGSNSPLHF.

The chain uses TRBV6-1 and TRBJ1-3, with 7 bases that match TRBD1. The CDR3 spans 15 residues. The trim removed 2 bases at V and 7 bases at J, leaving 8 bases unmatched. The germline gives CDR1 MNHNS, CDR2 SASEGT. Written as DNA, the CDR3 is TGTGCCAGCAGTGAAAGTGGCAGGGGGGGGAACACCATATATTTT. Residues: CASSESGRGGNTIYF.

The rearrangement links TRBV21-1 to TRBJ2-4; the table's D call, TRBD1, has no DNA check behind it. TRBV21-1 is assigned pseudogene status. The CDR3 has 18 amino acids. Here the CDR3 DNA reads TGTGCCAGCAGCAAAGGGGGACAGGGCCGGAGAGCCAAAAACATTCAGTACTTC. This gives the protein CASSKGGQGRRAKNIQYF.

For the CDR3, the DNA is TGTGCCTGGCGATCGAGGGGGGTCTATGGCTACACCTTC. It codes for CAWRSRGVYGYTF. The chain has TRBV30 and TRBJ1-2, with D perhaps matching TRBD1 (6 bases). Germline V gene lookup returns CDR1 GTSNPN and CDR2 SVGIG (reference sequence). CDR3 length: 13 amino acids. V lost 5 bases and J lost 4, with 14 bases in between.

The count of this clone is one. The V gene is TRBV5-5, the J gene TRBJ2-5; 13 positions agree with TRBD2. Per the germline V gene, CDR1 is SGHKS and CDR2 is YYEKEE (reference sequence). After removal of 5 bases from V and 3 bases from J, the junction contained 4 bases not matched to a gene. The CDR3 is made up of 15 amino acids. CDR3 in amino acids: CASRKGLAGEETQYF. CDR3 sequence (DNA): TGTGCCAGCAGGAAAGGACTAGCGGGAGAAGAGACCCAGTACTTC.

The chain has TRBV6-6 and TRBJ2-1; TRBD2 aligns across 7 bases. Trimming cost V 0 bases and J 7 bases; bases outside gene matches: 6. The CDR3 loop spans 15 amino acids. Per the germline V gene, CDR1 is MNHNY and CDR2 is SVGAGI (reference sequence). As DNA, the CDR3 is TGTGCCAGCAGTTACTCGAGCAGCGGGGAAAATGAGCAGTTCTTC. It specifies CASSYSSSGENEQFF.

V is TRBV7-5 and J is TRBJ2-5. TRBV7-5 is a listed pseudogene. This CDR3 region has 13 residues. As DNA, the CDR3 is TGTGCCAGAAGCCTTGGGCAGCGAGAGACCCAGTACTTC. This encodes CARSLGQRETQYF.

This clone was seen only a few times. The chain carries TRBV7-2 and TRBJ2-1; D possibly matches TRBD1 or TRBD2 (5 bases each). CDR3 length equals 15 residues. The ends were cut back, 5 bases at V and 9 bases at J, with 20 bases in the middle. Germline values: CDR1 SGHTA, CDR2 FQGNSA. The CDR3 region is CASSPTNLRDGEQFF. The CDR3 nucleotides read TGTGCCAGCAGCCCGACGAACTTGAGGGACGGTGAGCAGTTCTTC.

This clone appeared once. The V and J genes are TRBV4-1 and TRBJ2-7; 8 bases map to TRBD2. The CDR3 consists of 16 residues. The germline V gene has CDR1 MGHRA and CDR2 YSYEKL. V shed 4 bases and J 5 bases; nucleotides not matched to a gene: 13. The CDR3 is CASSLSFTGGPHEQYF. For the CDR3, the DNA is TGCGCCAGCAGCCTCTCATTCACGGGAGGGCCTCACGAGCAGTACTTC.

The rearrangement uses TRBV11-2 and TRBJ2-6; the D gene is possibly TRBD1 (5 bases). Trimming took off 6 bases at V and 1 base at J, with 10 bases between the two ends. CDR3 length equals 15 residues. The V gene's germline CDR1 is SGHAT and CDR2 FQNNGV. This CDR3 is CASSRPGSGANVLTF. CDR3 nucleotide sequence: TGTGCCAGCAGTCGTCCAGGGTCTGGGGCCAACGTCCTGACTTTC.

The V call is TRBV27, the J call TRBJ2-7; 10 bases are shared with TRBD2. J was trimmed by 2 bases and V by 4 bases; bases with no gene match: 8. Germline assignment: CDR1 MNHEY and CDR2 SMNVEV (reference sequence). This CDR3 has 16 residues. This CDR3 reads CASSSRLAGVTYEQYF. The CDR3 DNA is TGTGCCAGCAGTTCGAGGCTAGCGGGAGTTACCTACGAGCAGTACTTC.

The chain joins TRBV2 to TRBJ1-2; 9 positions match TRBD1. J lost 4 bases, V lost 2 bases, and 14 bases had no gene match. Germline V CDR1 and CDR2: SNHLY, FYNNEI. This CDR3 has 18 amino acids. The CDR3 reads CASSELVDRGQPGYGYTF. The CDR3 DNA sequence: TGTGCCAGCAGTGAATTGGTGGACAGGGGCCAGCCGGGCTATGGCTACACCTTC.

This chain links TRBV9 with TRBJ1-4, with TRBD1 matching over 10 bases. CDR3 length equals 18 residues. The trim removed 4 bases at V and 5 bases at J, leaving 14 bases unmatched. The germline V gene encodes CDR1 SGDLS and CDR2 YYNGEE. CDR3 loop: CASSKNPGTGDINEKLFF. Written as DNA, the CDR3 is TGTGCCAGCAGCAAAAACCCCGGGACAGGGGATATAAATGAAAAACTGTTTTTT. Full variable domain (remainder filled in from reference TRBV9 and TRBJ1-4): DSGVTQTPKHLITATGQRVTLRCSPRSGDLSVYWYQQSLDQGLQFLIQYYNGEERAKGNILERFSAQQFPDLHSELNLSSLELGDSALYFCASSKNPGTGDINEKLFFGSGTQLSVL.

V and J are TRBV4-2 and TRBJ2-7; 7 bases are shared with TRBD2. Unmatched junction bases numbered 5, after V lost 0 bases and J lost 3 bases. This CDR3 is 15 amino acids long. The germline V gene encodes CDR1 LGHNA and CDR2 YNFKEQ. In DNA form, the CDR3 reads TGTGCCAGCAGCCAAGAAGGGAGGGGAGGCTACGAGCAGTACTTC. This encodes CASSQEGRGGYEQYF.

This clone appeared once. The chain recombines TRBV6-1 with TRBJ1-5, with D possibly TRBD1 on 6 matching bases. In germline, CDR1 is MNHNS, CDR2 SASEGT. There are 15 residues in the CDR3. The V and J ends lost 2 bases and 6 bases respectively, with 14 bases between them. The CDR3 DNA reads as TGTGCCAGCAGTGAATGGGGGCAGCGTGGTCAGCCCCAGCATTTT. It is translated as CASSEWGQRGQPQHF.

The chain employs TRBV6-5 and TRBJ2-1, with D unclear. Germline CDR1 is MNHEY and CDR2 is SVGAGI. The CDR3 sequence is 12 residues long. The ends were cut back, 8 bases at V and 3 bases at J, with 8 bases in the middle. The CDR3 spells CASQRNYNEQFF. DNA for the CDR3: TGTGCCAGCCAGCGAAACTACAATGAGCAGTTCTTC.

The chain joins TRBV5-1 to TRBJ2-5; D call uncertain. Between the trimmed V and J ends, which lost 6 bases and 1 base, there was a span of 13 bases. Per germline, CDR1 SGHRS and CDR2 YFSETQ. The CDR3 runs 14 residues. The CDR3 here is CASKLAVAQETQYF. The CDR3 DNA is TGCGCCAGCAAGTTAGCAGTCGCCCAAGAGACCCAGTACTTC.

V and J are TRBV6-1 and TRBJ2-7; 8 bases agree with TRBD2. The germline CDR1 and CDR2 sequences are MNHNS and SASEGT. The CDR3 consists of 15 residues. V lost 5 bases and J lost 7; bases outside the gene matches: 13. The CDR3 DNA reads as TGTGCCAGCAGTCCCGCCGGAAGCGGGAGAGGGGAGCAGTACTTC. It translates to CASSPAGSGRGEQYF.

This clone was seen once. Additional DNA sequences in this sample encode the identical CDR3. V usage is TRBV19 and J usage is TRBJ1-5; the match to TRBD1 covers 7 bases. From germline, CDR1 is LNHDA and CDR2 SQIVND (reference sequence). J gave up 3 bases and V 4 bases, and 3 bases lay outside the gene matches. CDR3 length: 14 residues. The CDR3: CASSTQGTNQPQHF. DNA of the CDR3: TGTGCCAGTAGTACACAGGGGACCAATCAGCCCCAGCATTTT.

The V and J genes are TRBV2 and TRBJ2-5, with D tentatively TRBD2 (6 bases). The J call could be wrong; TRBJ2-7 is a better fit for the DNA end. The V gene's germline CDR1 is SNHLY and CDR2 FYNNEI. The CDR3 sequence is 14 residues long. The CDR3 reads CASSSGPPSYEQYF. Here the CDR3 DNA reads TGTGCCAGCAGTAGCGGGCCTCCCTCCTACGAGCAGTACTTC.

The rearrangement links TRBV5-1 to TRBJ1-4; weak D call: TRBD1 (6 bases). Trimming took 3 bases from V and 0 from J, leaving 12 bases between them. From germline, CDR1 is SGHRS and CDR2 YFSETQ. The CDR3 has 16 amino acids. Here the CDR3 DNA reads TGCGCCAGCAGCTGGGGGGCTGTTACAACTAATGAAAAACTGTTTTTT. Translated: CASSWGAVTTNEKLFF.

The J gene is TRBJ1-2, the V gene TRBV7-2; D call uncertain. The CDR3 runs 15 residues. CDR1 SGHTA and CDR2 FQGNSA come from the germline V gene. V was trimmed by 1 base and J by 7 bases, leaving 16 bases between them. The CDR3 is CASSLVGRQLSGYTF. The CDR3 coding sequence is TGTGCCAGCAGCTTAGTTGGGCGGCAATTGAGTGGCTACACCTTC.

The rearrangement links TRBV11-3 to TRBJ1-1, with 7 bases fitting TRBD1. Germline CDR1 SGHNT, CDR2 YENEEA. V gave up 5 bases and J gave up 1 base; unmatched junction bases: 4. The CDR3 is 14 residues long. The DNA of the CDR3 is TGTGCCAGCAGCACCAGGGGGACGAACACTGAAGCTTTCTTT. As protein: CASSTRGTNTEAFF.

The rearrangement uses TRBV30 and TRBJ1-2; TRBD1 matches at 8 bases. V lost 5 bases to trimming and J lost 6 bases; unmatched junction nucleotides: 11. This CDR3 contains 14 residues. Looked up from germline, CDR1 is GTSNPN and CDR2 is SVGIG (reference sequence). This CDR3 is CAWLAGGTWNGYTF. As DNA, the CDR3 is TGTGCCTGGTTGGCAGGGGGCACTTGGAATGGCTACACCTTC.

The chain combines TRBV15 with TRBJ1-1; TRBD1 matches at 7 bases. CDR3 length: 15 residues. Looked up from germline, CDR1 is LNHNV and CDR2 is YYDKDF (reference sequence). The V segment lost 0 bases and the J segment 1 base; nucleotides outside the gene matches: 2. The DNA for the CDR3 is TGTGCCACCAGCAGAGAAACAGGGGAGAACACTGAAGCTTTCTTT. It specifies CATSRETGENTEAFF.

The V call is TRBV5-5, the J call TRBJ2-7, with D possibly being TRBD1 or TRBD2 (5 bases each). With 0 bases removed from V and 3 bases from J, the gap between germline ends came to 10 bases. Germline CDR1 SGHKS, CDR2 YYEKEE (reference sequence). This CDR3 has 14 residues. CDR3 sequence (DNA): TGTGCCAGCAGCTTGGACAGGACTCGCTACGAGCAGTACGTC. It codes for CASSLDRTRYEQYV.

In this sample, this clone turned up a few times. V is TRBV6-1 and J is TRBJ1-2; 7 bases match TRBD1. J lost 0 bases, V lost 5 bases, and 6 bases had no gene match. Germline assignment: CDR1 MNHNS and CDR2 SASEGT. CDR3 length: 15 amino acids. The CDR3 sequence is CASSSPGQPNYGYTF. As DNA, the CDR3 is TGTGCCAGCAGTTCCCCGGGACAGCCTAACTATGGCTACACCTTC.